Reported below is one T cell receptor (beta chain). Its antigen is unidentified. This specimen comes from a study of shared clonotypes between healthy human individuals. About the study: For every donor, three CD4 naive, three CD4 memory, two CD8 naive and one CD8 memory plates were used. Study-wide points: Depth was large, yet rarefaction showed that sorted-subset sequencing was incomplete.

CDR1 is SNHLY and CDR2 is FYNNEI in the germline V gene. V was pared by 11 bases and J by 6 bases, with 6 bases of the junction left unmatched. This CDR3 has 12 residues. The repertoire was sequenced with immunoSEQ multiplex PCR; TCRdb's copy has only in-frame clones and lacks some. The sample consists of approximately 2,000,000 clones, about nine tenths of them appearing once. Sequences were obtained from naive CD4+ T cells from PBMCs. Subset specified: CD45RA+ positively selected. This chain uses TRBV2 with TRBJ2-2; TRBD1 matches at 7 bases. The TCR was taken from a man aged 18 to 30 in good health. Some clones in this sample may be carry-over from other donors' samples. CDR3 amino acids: CAGNRGPGELFF. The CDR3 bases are TGTGCCGGTAACAGGGGCCCCGGGGAGCTGTTTTTT.